These 27 T cell receptor beta chains were all obtained from the same sample, sequenced in a study of blood T cells in healthy people across ages. A second PCR, run for roughly 7 to 12 cycles, used a sample-barcoded 5' primer plus a J-beta primer mix. Using its own MiXCR run on the 5' RACE reads, TCRdb lists one record per CDR3 protein. The sample lists 600,000 to 800,000 distinct CDR3 sequences; 20% to 25% were seen once. The sequenced material came from blood. The source of these receptors is a man aged 70 or older in good health.

The chain recombines TRBV12-3 or TRBV12-4 with TRBJ1-1; D remains ambiguous. The CDR3 consists of 14 residues. Trimming took 6 bases from V and 1 from J, leaving 12 bases between them. The CDR3 spells CASSLRVRNTEAFF. CDR3 DNA: TGTGCCAGCAGCCTAAGGGTCCGGAACACTGAAGCTTTCTTT.

This clonotype was counted a single time. The V call is TRBV7-2, the J call TRBJ2-6; D is perhaps TRBD1 (6 bases). Germline CDR1 SGHTA, CDR2 FQGNSA. V gave up 2 bases and J gave up 0 bases, with 11 bases separating them. The CDR3 length is 17 residues. In DNA form, the CDR3 reads TGTGCCAGCAGCTTACCGGGACAAAACTCTGGGGCCAACGTCCTGACTTTC. Protein sequence: CASSLPGQNSGANVLTF.

The sample holds one count of this clonotype. A junction end diverges from the germline sequence, so it may reflect a read error. The genes are TRBV7-2 and TRBJ2-3, with 8 positions matching TRBD2. There are 16 residues in the CDR3. Germline V gene lookup returns CDR1 SGHTA and CDR2 FQGNSA. This CDR3 reads CANSLTIGLAGDTQYF. For the CDR3, the DNA is TGTGCCAACAGCTTAACCATAGGGCTAGCGGGAGATACGCAGTATTTT.

V gene TRBV5-4 combines with J gene TRBJ2-5, with 7 bases identical to TRBD1. J lost 5 bases, V lost 6 bases, and 7 bases had no gene match. This CDR3 region has 13 residues. Germline CDR1 is SGHNT and CDR2 is YYREEE (reference sequence). The CDR3 bases are TGTGCCAGCACGACACAGGGGCGGGAGACCCAGTACTTC. It codes for CASTTQGRETQYF.

The chain recombines TRBV4-2 with TRBJ2-7; the match to TRBD2 covers 8 bases. Losses at the gene ends were 4 bases for V and 6 bases for J; bases not matched to a gene: 5. Germline V lookup: CDR1 LGHNA, CDR2 YNFKEQ. The CDR3 is 13 residues long. The CDR3 DNA reads as TGTGCCAGCAGCCCAGTCAGCGGGAGCGAGCAGTACTTC. Its translation: CASSPVSGSEQYF.

The sample holds a few counts of this clonotype. V usage is TRBV20-1 and J usage is TRBJ2-7, with 8 bases aligning to TRBD1. Gene TRBJ2-5 matches the end of the DNA better, so the J call may be wrong. Germline CDR1 is DFQATT and CDR2 is SNEGSKA (reference sequence). The CDR3 length is 15 residues. CDR3 region: CSASHGTGGAETQYF. The CDR3 DNA is TGCAGTGCTAGCCACGGGACAGGTGGAGCGGAGACCCAGTACTTC.

The V gene is TRBV7-9, the J gene TRBJ2-1; 12 bases align to TRBD2. CDR1 is SEHNR, CDR2 FQNEAQ, per germline (reference sequence). V lost 0 bases, J lost 6 bases, and 3 bases stayed unmatched. CDR3 length: 16 amino acids. The CDR3 nucleotides read TGTGCCAGCAGCTTAGCGCTAGCGGGAGGGATCAATGAGCAGTTCTTC. Encoded protein: CASSLALAGGINEQFF.

This clonotype was seen a few times. The V and J genes are TRBV28 and TRBJ1-5, with a weak D call TRBD1 (5 bases). CDR1 MDHEN and CDR2 SYDVKM come from the germline V gene. The CDR3 loop spans 16 amino acids. Trimming took off 2 bases at V and 6 bases at J, with 17 bases between the two ends. The CDR3, as DNA: TGTGCCAGCAGTTTAAGTGGCAACCGTAGGGGTCAGCCCCAGCATTTT. It codes for CASSLSGNRRGQPQHF.

The chain combines TRBV20-1 with TRBJ2-1, with 9 bases aligning to TRBD2. CDR1 is DFQATT and CDR2 is SNEGSKA in the germline V gene (reference sequence). V shed 6 bases, J shed 8 bases, and the junction held 14 bases outside the gene matches. The CDR3 has 15 amino acids. CDR3 nucleotide sequence: TGCAGTGCCAATTCCGGCGCGGGAGGGCCCCATGAGCAGTTCTTC. Protein: CSANSGAGGPHEQFF.

The gene calls are TRBV10-3 and TRBJ1-5, with unresolved D. Trimming stripped 4 bases from V and 5 bases from J, with 6 bases between. The germline gives CDR1 ENHRY, CDR2 SYGVKD. This CDR3 is built from 12 residues. CDR3 loop: CAISGDDQPQHF. CDR3 nucleotides: TGTGCCATCAGTGGGGATGATCAGCCCCAGCATTTT.

A word on this clonotype: At one of its ends the junction is not consistent with the germline gene, which may arise from a read error. This chain joins TRBV28 and TRBJ2-3, with TRBD2 identical over 12 bases. The germline gives CDR1 MDHEN, CDR2 SYDVKM. This CDR3 has 16 residues. The CDR3 region is CAGSLRLAGGTDTQYF. The CDR3 DNA sequence: TGTGCCGGCAGTTTGAGGCTAGCGGGAGGGACAGATACGCAGTATTTT.

This clonotype turned up a few times. The V call is TRBV2, the J call TRBJ1-5; unclear D gene. Germline CDR1 is SNHLY and CDR2 is FYNNEI. The CDR3 sequence is 13 residues long. Trimming removed 4 bases at V and 4 bases at J, with 8 bases between. CDR3 in amino acids: CASSAVRNQPQHF. The CDR3 DNA is TGTGCCAGCAGTGCGGTTCGGAATCAGCCCCAGCATTTT.

Only a few counts were recorded for this clonotype. This rearrangement joins TRBV28 to TRBJ1-1; TRBD1 might be the D (6 bases). V lost 10 bases, J lost 2 bases, and 20 bases lay in between. Germline loops: CDR1 MDHEN, CDR2 SYDVKM. This CDR3 is built from 15 residues. In DNA form, the CDR3 reads TGTGCCATCTTAAGGGGGGGCAGTGGAAACACTGAAGCTTTCTTT. It specifies CAILRGGSGNTEAFF.

The chain has TRBV5-5 and TRBJ1-3; D is perhaps TRBD1 (6 bases). The CDR3 consists of 15 residues. Germline CDR1 and CDR2: SGHKS and YYEKEE (reference sequence). V shed 0 bases and J shed 2 bases, with 9 bases lying between them. CDR3 sequence reads: CASSLAGVPGNTIYF. The DNA of the CDR3 is TGTGCCAGCAGCTTGGCAGGGGTTCCTGGAAACACCATATATTTT.

The chain links TRBV28 to TRBJ1-1, with 11 bases that match TRBD1. The germline CDR1 and CDR2 sequences are MDHEN and SYDVKM. V was pared by 6 bases and J by 4 bases, with 7 bases of the junction left unmatched. CDR3 length equals 15 residues. The CDR3 sequence: CASRRSGTGGTEAFF. CDR3 DNA sequence: TGTGCCAGCAGGCGCTCCGGGACAGGGGGCACTGAAGCTTTCTTT.

Comments on this clonotype: One end of the junction fails to match germline, which may point to a read error. The rearrangement uses TRBV28 and TRBJ1-2; perhaps TRBD1 as D (6 bases). This CDR3 has 15 amino acids. Germline loops: CDR1 MDHEN, CDR2 SYDVKM. The CDR3 DNA is TGTGCCAGCAGTTTAGGGGGGCATGCTAACTATGGCTACGCCTTC. It yields the protein CASSLGGHANYGYAF.

This chain links TRBV5-1 with TRBJ2-3; 7 bases are a match to TRBD2. Trimming at V came to 1 base and at J to 5 bases, leaving 10 bases not matched to a gene. This CDR3 is built from 16 residues. Per germline, CDR1 SGHRS and CDR2 YFSETQ. The CDR3: CASSLKVGGREDTQYF. The CDR3 nucleotides are TGCGCCAGCAGCTTGAAGGTGGGAGGGCGTGAAGATACGCAGTATTTT. The variable domain in full, with the rest retrieved from reference TRBV5-1 and TRBJ2-3, is KAGVTQTPRYLIKTRGQQVTLSCSPISGHRSVSWYQQTPGQGLQFLFEYFSETQRNKGNFPGRFSGRQFSNSRSEMNVSTLELGDSALYLCASSLKVGGREDTQYFGPGTRLTVL.

This chain links TRBV6-6 with TRBJ2-5, with 8 nucleotides matching TRBD1. CDR3 length equals 14 residues. The V gene's germline CDR1 is MNHNY and CDR2 SVGAGI (reference sequence). The J segment lost 6 bases and the V segment lost 1 base, leaving 4 bases of the junction unmatched. For the CDR3, the DNA is TGTGCCAGCAGTTACTTCCGGGACAGGCAGACCCAGTACTTC. Its protein is CASSYFRDRQTQYF.

This chain joins TRBV20-1 and TRBJ2-3, with TRBD1 as a possible D gene (6 bases). The germline gives CDR1 DFQATT, CDR2 SNEGSKA (reference sequence). The CDR3 runs to 16 residues. V shed 0 bases and J shed 0 bases, with 13 bases lying between them. The CDR3 nucleotides read TGCAGTGCTAGAGATGTCCGAGGGGGTAGCACAGATACGCAGTATTTT. This translates into CSARDVRGGSTDTQYF.

On this clonotype: Possible read error: a much larger clone is one base away. The chain combines TRBV6-2 or TRBV6-3 with TRBJ2-5, with 12 bases lining up with TRBD2. The assigned J gene may be wrong: the sequence end matches TRBJ2-7 better. The CDR3 contains 18 residues. The germline V gene encodes CDR1 MNHEY and CDR2 SVGEGT. CDR3 in DNA: TGTGCCGGCAGCTACACGACTACGACTAGCGGGAGTCGGGGCGAGCAGTACTTC. The encoded protein is CAGSYTTTTSGSRGEQYF.

This clonotype was picked up many times. This rearrangement joins TRBV28 to TRBJ2-5, with 8 bases matching TRBD2. V dropped 4 bases and J dropped 1; count of bases not matched to a gene: 2. There are 14 residues in the CDR3. In germline, CDR1 is MDHEN, CDR2 SYDVKM. DNA of the CDR3: TGTGCCAGCAGTTCACTAGCGGTCCAAGAGACCCAGTACTTC. Amino acids: CASSSLAVQETQYF.

V and J are TRBV7-3 and TRBJ2-5, with 7 bases matching TRBD2. The J call may not be correct, given that the DNA end is closer to TRBJ2-1. CDR1 is SGHTA, CDR2 FQGTGA, per germline. The CDR3 contains 13 residues. For the CDR3, the DNA is TGTGCCAGCAGCTTTGAGCGGGGCTATGAGCAGTTCTTC. Encoded protein: CASSFERGYEQFF.

This clonotype has a handful of counts. This chain links TRBV5-1 with TRBJ1-4; no reliable D call. CDR3 length: 12 amino acids. Germline CDR1 is SGHRS and CDR2 is YFSETQ. Trimming took off 1 base at V and 8 bases at J, with 6 bases between the two ends. DNA of the CDR3: TGCGCCAGCAGCTTGCCCAGCGAAAAACTGTTTTTT. It yields the protein CASSLPSEKLFF.

This clonotype was detected only a few times. The chain joins TRBV5-1 to TRBJ2-3; D is ambiguous. Germline assignment: CDR1 SGHRS and CDR2 YFSETQ. This CDR3 is built from 15 residues. The V and J ends lost 4 bases and 0 bases respectively, with 12 bases between them. The CDR3 DNA follows: TGCGCCAGCAGCAGTGTGGGGATTAGCACAGATACGCAGTATTTT. It is translated as CASSSVGISTDTQYF.

For this clonotype: Since a much larger clone is just one base distant, this may be a read error. The chain carries TRBV12-3 or TRBV12-4 and TRBJ2-5; no reliable D call. This CDR3 is 14 amino acids long. V lost 3 bases, J lost 3 bases, and 11 bases lay in between. As DNA, the CDR3 is TGTGCCAGCAGTTTTTATGGCAATAAAGAGACCCAGTACTTC. This encodes CASSFYGNKETQYF.

This clonotype was observed a few times. The chain employs TRBV3-1 and TRBJ1-2; D gene uncertain. The germline gives CDR1 LGHDT, CDR2 YNNKEL (reference sequence). This CDR3 is built from 13 residues. V shed 1 base and J shed 4 bases, with 7 bases lying between them. CDR3: CASSQVVSYGYTF. The DNA of the CDR3 is TGTGCCAGCAGCCAAGTCGTCAGCTATGGCTACACCTTC.

This clonotype came up a few times. This sequence joins TRBV7-8 and TRBJ1-1; no firm D call. From germline, CDR1 is SGHVS and CDR2 FQNEAQ. Deletions cut 3 bases from V and 5 bases from J, with 16 bases between. The CDR3 sequence is 15 residues long. The DNA for the CDR3 is TGTGCCAGCAGCTTTCGTGCTCGGGGAGGGACTGAAGCTTTCTTT. Residues: CASSFRARGGTEAFF.